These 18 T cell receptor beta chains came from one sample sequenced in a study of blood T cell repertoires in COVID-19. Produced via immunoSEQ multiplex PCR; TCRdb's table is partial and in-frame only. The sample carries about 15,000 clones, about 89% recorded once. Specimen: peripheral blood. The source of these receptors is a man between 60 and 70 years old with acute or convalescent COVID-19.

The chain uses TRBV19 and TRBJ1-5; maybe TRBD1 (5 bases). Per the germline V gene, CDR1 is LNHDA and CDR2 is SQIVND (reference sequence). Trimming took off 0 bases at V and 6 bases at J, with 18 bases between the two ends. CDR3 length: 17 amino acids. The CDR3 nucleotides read TGTGCCAGTAGTATAGATCTTGGATCACCCGGGGGTCAGCCCCAGCATTTT. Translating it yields CASSIDLGSPGGQPQHF.

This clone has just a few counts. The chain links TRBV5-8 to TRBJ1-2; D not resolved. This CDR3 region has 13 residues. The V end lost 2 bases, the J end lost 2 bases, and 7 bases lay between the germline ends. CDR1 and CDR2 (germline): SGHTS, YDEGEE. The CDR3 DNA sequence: TGTGCCAGCAGCTTTGAACGGAACTATGGCTACACCTTC. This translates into CASSFERNYGYTF. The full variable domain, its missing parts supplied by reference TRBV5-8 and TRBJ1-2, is EAGVTQSPTHLIKTRGQQATLRCSPISGHTSVYWYQQALGLGLQFLLWYDEGEERNRGNFPPRFSGRQFPNYSSELNVNALELEDSALYLCASSFERNYGYTFGSGTRLTVV.

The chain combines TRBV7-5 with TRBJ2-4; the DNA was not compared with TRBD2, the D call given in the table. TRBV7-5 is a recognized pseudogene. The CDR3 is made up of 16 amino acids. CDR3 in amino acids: CVRSLDCGPEKNIQYF. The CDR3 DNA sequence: TGTGTCAGAAGCTTAGATTGCGGGCCCGAAAAAAACATTCAGTACTTC.

The DNA of the CDR3 is TGTGCCAGCAGGGGGCGAGAGACCCAGTACTTC. As protein: CASRGRETQYF. The V and J genes are TRBV6-5 and TRBJ2-5; perhaps TRBD1 as D (5 bases). Germline loops: CDR1 MNHEY, CDR2 SVGAGI. This CDR3 region has 11 residues. Trimming cost V 6 bases and J 4 bases, with 6 bases left between them.

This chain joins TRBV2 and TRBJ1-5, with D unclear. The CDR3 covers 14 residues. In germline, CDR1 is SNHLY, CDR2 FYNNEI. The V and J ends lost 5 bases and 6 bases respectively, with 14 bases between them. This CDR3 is CASSQTRVGQPQHF. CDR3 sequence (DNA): TGTGCCAGCAGTCAGACCCGGGTTGGTCAGCCCCAGCATTTT.

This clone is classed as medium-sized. CDR3 in amino acids: CASSPGQHNSPLHF. Written as DNA, the CDR3 is TGTGCCAGCAGCCCCGGACAGCATAATTCACCCCTCCACTTT. The chain recombines TRBV5-6 with TRBJ1-6, with a possible D match to TRBD1 (6 bases). The CDR3 has 14 amino acids. The germline CDR1 and CDR2 sequences are SGHDT and YYEEEE. V gave up 4 bases and J gave up 5 bases, with 10 bases separating them. Looking up the rest from reference TRBV5-6 and TRBJ1-6 gives the full variable domain: DAGVTQSPTHLIKTRGQQVTLRCSPKSGHDTVSWYQQALGQGPQFIFQYYEEEERQRGNFPDRFSGHQFPNYSSELNVNALLLGDSALYLCASSPGQHNSPLHFGNGTRLTVT.

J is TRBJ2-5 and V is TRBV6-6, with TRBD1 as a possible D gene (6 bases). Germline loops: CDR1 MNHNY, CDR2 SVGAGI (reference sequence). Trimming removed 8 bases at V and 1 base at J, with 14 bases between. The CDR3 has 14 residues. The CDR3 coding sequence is TGTGCCAGCGGGGGCCGACGGGGCCAAGAGACCCAGTACTTC. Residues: CASGGRRGQETQYF.

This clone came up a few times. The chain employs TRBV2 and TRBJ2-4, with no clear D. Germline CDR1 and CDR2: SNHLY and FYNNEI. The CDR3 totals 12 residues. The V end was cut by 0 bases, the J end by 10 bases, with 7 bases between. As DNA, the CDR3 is TGTGCCAGCAGTGAAGCGGCAATTATTCAGTACTTC. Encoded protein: CASSEAAIIQYF.

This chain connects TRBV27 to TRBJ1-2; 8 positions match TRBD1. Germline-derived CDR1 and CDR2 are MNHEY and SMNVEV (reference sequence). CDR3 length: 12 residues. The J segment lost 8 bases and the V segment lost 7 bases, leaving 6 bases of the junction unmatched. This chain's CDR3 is CASKDRVGGYTF. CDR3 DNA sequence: TGTGCCAGCAAGGACAGGGTAGGCGGCTACACCTTC.

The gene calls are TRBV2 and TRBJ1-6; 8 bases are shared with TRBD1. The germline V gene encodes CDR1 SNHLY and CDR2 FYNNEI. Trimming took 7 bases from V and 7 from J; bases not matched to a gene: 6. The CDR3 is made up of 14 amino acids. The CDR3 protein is CASKGDRWNSPLHF. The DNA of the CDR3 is TGTGCCAGCAAGGGGGACAGGTGGAATTCACCCCTCCACTTT.

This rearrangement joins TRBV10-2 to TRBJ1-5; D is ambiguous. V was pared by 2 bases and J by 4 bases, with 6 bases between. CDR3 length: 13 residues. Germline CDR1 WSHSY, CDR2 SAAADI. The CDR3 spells CASSETENQPQHF. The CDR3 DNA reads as TGCGCCAGCAGTGAGACAGAGAATCAGCCCCAGCATTTT.

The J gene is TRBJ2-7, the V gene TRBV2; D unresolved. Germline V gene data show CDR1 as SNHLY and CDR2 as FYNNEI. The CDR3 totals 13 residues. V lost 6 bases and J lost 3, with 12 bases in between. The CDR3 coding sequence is TGTGCCAGCAGGGAGTCTGGAATCTACGAGCAGTACTTC. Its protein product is CASRESGIYEQYF. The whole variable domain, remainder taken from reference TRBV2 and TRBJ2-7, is EPEVTQTPSHQVTQMGQEVILRCVPISNHLYFYWYRQILGQKVEFLVSFYNNEISEKSEIFDDQFSVERPDGSNFTLKIRSTKLEDSAMYFCASRESGIYEQYFGPGTRLTVT.

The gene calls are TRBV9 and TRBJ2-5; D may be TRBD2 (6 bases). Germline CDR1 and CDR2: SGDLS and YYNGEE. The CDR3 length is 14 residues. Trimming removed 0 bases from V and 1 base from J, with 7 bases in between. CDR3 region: CASSVGGGQETQYF. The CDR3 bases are TGTGCCAGCAGCGTAGGGGGAGGCCAAGAGACCCAGTACTTC.

DNA for the CDR3: TGTGCCAGCAGCCCCACCAACAGGGAAGATACGCAGTATTTT. Protein: CASSPTNREDTQYF. V gene TRBV7-9 combines with J gene TRBJ2-3; D perhaps matches TRBD1 (6 bases). Germline CDR1 and CDR2: SEHNR and FQNEAQ (reference sequence). The CDR3 consists of 14 residues. V shed 5 bases and J shed 5 bases, with 14 bases lying between them.

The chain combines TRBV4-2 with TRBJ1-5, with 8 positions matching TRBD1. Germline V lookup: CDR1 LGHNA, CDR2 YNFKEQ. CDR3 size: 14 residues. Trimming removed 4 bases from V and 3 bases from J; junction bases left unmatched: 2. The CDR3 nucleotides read TGTGCCAGCAGCCGACAGGGGTCCAATCAGCCCCAGCATTTT. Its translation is CASSRQGSNQPQHF.

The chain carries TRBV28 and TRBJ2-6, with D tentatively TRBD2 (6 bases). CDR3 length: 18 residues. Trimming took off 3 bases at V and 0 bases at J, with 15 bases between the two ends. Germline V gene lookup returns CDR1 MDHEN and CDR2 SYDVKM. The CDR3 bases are TGTGCCAGCAGTTTTCTTATTGGGGGGAGCTCTGGGGCCAACGTCCTGACTTTC. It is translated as CASSFLIGGSSGANVLTF.

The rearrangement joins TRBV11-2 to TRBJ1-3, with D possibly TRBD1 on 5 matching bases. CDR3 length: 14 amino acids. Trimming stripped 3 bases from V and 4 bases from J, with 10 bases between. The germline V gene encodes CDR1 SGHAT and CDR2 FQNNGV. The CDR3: CASSLEWGGNTIYF. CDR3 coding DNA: TGTGCCAGCAGCTTGGAGTGGGGCGGAAACACCATATATTTT.

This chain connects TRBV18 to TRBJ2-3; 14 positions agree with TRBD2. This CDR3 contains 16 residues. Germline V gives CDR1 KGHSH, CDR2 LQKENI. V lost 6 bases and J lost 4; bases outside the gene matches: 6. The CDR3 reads CASSPGLAGAADTQYF. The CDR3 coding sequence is TGTGCCAGCTCTCCGGGACTAGCGGGAGCAGCAGATACGCAGTATTTT.